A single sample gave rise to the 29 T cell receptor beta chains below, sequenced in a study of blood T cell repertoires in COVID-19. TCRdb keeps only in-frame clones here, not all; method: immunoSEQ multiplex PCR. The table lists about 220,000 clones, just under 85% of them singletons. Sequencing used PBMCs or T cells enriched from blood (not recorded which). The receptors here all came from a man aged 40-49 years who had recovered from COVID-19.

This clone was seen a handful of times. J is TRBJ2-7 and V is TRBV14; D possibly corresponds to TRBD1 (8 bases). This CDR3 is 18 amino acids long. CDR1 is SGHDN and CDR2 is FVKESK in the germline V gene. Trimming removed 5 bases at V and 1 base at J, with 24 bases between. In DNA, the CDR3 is TGTGCCAGCAGCGCCCGACAGGGGCGAGCGGGATGGTCCTACGAGCAGTACTTC. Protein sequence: CASSARQGRAGWSYEQYF. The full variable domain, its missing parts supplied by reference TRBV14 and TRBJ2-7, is EAGVTQFPSHSVIEKGQTVTLRCDPISGHDNLYWYRRVMGKEIKFLLHFVKESKQDESGMPNNRFLAERTGGTYSTLKVQPAELEDSGVYFCASSARQGRAGWSYEQYFGPGTRLTVT.

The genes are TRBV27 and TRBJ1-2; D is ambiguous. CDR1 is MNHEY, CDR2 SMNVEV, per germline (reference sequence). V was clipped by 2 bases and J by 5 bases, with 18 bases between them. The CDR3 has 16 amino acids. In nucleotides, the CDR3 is TGTGCCAGCAGTTTAATTGGGCCAGGTAGCGTTTATGGCTACACCTTC. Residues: CASSLIGPGSVYGYTF.

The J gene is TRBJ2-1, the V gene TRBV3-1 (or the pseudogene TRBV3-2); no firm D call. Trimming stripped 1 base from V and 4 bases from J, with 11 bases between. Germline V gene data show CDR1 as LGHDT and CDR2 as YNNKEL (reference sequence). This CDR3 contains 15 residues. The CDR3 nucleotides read TGTGCCAGCAGCCAAGGGTCCCAGACTTACAATGAGCAGTTCTTC. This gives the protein CASSQGSQTYNEQFF.

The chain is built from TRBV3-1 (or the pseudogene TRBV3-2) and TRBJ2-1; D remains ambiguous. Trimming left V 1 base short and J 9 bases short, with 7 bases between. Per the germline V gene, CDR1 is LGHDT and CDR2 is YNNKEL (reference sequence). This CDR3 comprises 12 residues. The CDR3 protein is CASSQVRGEQFF. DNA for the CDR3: TGTGCCAGCAGCCAAGTCCGAGGTGAGCAGTTCTTC.

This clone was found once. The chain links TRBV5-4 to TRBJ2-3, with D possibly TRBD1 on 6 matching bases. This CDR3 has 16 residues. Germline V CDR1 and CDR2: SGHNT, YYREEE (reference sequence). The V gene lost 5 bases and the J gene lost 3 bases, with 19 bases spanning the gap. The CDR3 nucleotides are TGTGCCAGCAGTCCGGGGAGCACTAGGGGGACAGATACGCAGTATTTT. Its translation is CASSPGSTRGTDTQYF. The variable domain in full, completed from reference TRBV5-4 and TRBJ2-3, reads ETGVTQSPTHLIKTRGQQVTLRCSSQSGHNTVSWYQQALGQGPQFIFQYYREEENGRGNFPPRFSGLQFPNYSSELNVNALELDDSALYLCASSPGSTRGTDTQYFGPGTRLTVL.

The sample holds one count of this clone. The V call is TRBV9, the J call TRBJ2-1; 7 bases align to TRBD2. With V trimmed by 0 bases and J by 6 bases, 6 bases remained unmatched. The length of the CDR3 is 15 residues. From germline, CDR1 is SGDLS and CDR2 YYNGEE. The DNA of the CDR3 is TGTGCCAGCAGCGTAGGGGAGGGGAGGGTCAATGAGCAGTTCTTC. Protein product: CASSVGEGRVNEQFF.

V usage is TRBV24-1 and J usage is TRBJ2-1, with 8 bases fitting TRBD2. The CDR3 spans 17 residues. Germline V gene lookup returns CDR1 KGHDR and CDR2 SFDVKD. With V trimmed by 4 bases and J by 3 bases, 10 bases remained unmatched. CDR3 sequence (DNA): TGTGCCACCAGTGACCCCGGAGGAGCGGGAGTCTACAATGAGCAGTTCTTC. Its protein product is CATSDPGGAGVYNEQFF.

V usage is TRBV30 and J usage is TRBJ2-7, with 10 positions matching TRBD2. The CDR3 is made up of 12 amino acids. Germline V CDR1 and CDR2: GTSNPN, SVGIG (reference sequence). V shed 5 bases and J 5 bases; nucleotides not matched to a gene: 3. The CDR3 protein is CAWLAGAHEQYF. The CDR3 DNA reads TGTGCCTGGCTAGCGGGAGCCCACGAGCAGTACTTC. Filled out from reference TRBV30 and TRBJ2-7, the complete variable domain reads SQTIHQWPATLVQPVGSPLSLECTVEGTSNPNLYWYRQAAGRGLQLLFYSVGIGQISSEVPQNLSASRPQDRQFILSSKKLLLSDSGFYLCAWLAGAHEQYFGPGTRLTVT.

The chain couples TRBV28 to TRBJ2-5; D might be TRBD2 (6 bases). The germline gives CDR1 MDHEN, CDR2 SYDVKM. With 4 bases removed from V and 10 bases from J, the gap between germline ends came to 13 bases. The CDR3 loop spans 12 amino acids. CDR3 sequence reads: CASSYNSGDQYF. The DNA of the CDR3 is TGTGCCAGCAGTTACAATAGCGGTGACCAGTACTTC.

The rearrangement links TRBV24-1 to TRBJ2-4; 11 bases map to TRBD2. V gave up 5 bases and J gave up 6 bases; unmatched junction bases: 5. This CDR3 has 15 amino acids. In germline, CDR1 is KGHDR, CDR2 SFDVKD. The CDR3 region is CATSAGLAGRNIQYF. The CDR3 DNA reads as TGTGCCACCAGTGCCGGACTAGCGGGTCGAAACATTCAGTACTTC.

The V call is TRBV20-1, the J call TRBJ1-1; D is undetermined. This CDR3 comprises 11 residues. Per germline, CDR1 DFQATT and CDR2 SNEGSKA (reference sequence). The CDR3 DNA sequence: TGCGGTTTCCCTAAGAACACTGAAGCTTTCTTT. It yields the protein CGFPKNTEAFF.

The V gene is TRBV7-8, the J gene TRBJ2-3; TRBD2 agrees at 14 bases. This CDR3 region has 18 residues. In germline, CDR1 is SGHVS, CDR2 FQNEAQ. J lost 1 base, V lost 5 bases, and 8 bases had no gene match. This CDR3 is CASSHRAGLAGGTDTQYF. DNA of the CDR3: TGTGCCAGCAGCCATCGAGCGGGACTAGCGGGAGGCACAGATACGCAGTATTTT. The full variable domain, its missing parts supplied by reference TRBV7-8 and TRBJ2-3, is GAGVSQSPRYKVAKRGQDVALRCDPISGHVSLFWYQQALGQGPEFLTYFQNEAQLDKSGLPSDRFFAERPEGSVSTLKIQRTQQEDSAVYLCASSHRAGLAGGTDTQYFGPGTRLTVL.

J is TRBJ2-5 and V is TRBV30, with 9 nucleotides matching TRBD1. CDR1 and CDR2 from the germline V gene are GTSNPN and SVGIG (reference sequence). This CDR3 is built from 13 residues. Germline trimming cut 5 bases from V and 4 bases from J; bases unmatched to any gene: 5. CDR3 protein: CAWETGGAETQYF. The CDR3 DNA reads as TGTGCCTGGGAAACAGGGGGCGCAGAGACCCAGTACTTC.

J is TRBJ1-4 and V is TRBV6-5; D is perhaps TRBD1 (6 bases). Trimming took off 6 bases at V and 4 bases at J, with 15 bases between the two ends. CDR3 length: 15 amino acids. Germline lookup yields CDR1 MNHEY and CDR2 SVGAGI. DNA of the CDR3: TGTGCCAGCAGAAGCAGGGGAGCAGGTAATGAAAAACTGTTTTTT. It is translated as CASRSRGAGNEKLFF.

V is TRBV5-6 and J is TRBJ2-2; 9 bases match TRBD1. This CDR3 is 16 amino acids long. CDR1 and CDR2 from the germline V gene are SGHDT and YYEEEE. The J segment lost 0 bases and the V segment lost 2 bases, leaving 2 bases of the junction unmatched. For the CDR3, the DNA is TGTGCCAGCAGCTTCAACAGGGGGCCGAACACCGGGGAGCTGTTTTTT. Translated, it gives CASSFNRGPNTGELFF.

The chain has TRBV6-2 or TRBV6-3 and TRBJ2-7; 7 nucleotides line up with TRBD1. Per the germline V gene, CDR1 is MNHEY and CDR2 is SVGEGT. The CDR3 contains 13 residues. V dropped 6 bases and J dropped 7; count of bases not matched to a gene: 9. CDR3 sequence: CASSPTGDREQYF. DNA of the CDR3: TGTGCCAGCAGCCCTACAGGGGATCGTGAGCAGTACTTC.

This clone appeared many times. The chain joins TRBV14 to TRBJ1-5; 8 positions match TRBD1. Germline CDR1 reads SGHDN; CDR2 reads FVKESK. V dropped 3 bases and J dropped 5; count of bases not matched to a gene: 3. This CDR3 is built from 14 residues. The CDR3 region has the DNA TGTGCCAGCAGCCAGACAGGGGCGCATCAGCCCCAGCATTTT. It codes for CASSQTGAHQPQHF.

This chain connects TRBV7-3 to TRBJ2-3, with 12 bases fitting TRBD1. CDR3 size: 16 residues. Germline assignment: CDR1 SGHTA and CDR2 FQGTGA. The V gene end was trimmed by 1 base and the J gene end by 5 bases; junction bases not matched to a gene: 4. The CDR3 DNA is TGTGCCAGCAGCTTAATGGGACAGGGGGCAGGAGATACGCAGTATTTT. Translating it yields CASSLMGQGAGDTQYF. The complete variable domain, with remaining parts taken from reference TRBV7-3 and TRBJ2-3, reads GAGVSQTPSNKVTEKGKYVELRCDPISGHTALYWYRQSLGQGPEFLIYFQGTGAADDSGLPNDRFFAVRPEGSVSTLKIQRTERGDSAVYLCASSLMGQGAGDTQYFGPGTRLTVL.

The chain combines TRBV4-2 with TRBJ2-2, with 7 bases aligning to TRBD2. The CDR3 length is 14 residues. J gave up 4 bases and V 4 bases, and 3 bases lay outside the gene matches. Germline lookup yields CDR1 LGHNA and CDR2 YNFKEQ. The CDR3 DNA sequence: TGTGCCAGCAGCCCTAGCGGATTCACCGGGGAGCTGTTTTTT. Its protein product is CASSPSGFTGELFF.

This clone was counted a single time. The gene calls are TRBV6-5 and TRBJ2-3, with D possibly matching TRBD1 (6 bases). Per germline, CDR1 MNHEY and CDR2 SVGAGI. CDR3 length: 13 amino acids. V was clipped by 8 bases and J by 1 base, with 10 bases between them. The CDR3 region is CASQRQGTDTQYF. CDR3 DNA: TGTGCCAGCCAGAGACAGGGCACAGATACGCAGTATTTT.

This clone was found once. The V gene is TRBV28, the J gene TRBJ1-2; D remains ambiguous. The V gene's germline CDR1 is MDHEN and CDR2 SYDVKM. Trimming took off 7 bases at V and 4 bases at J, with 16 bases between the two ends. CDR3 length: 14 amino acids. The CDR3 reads CASTARRGSYGYTF. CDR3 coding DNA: TGTGCCAGCACCGCCCGCCGTGGCAGCTATGGCTACACCTTC.

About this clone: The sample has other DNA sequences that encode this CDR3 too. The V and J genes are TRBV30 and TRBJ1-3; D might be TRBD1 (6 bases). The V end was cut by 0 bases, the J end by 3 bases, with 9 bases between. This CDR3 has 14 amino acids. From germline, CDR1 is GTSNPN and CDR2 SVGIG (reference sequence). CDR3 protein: CAWSVQGGGNTIYF. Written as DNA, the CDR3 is TGTGCCTGGAGTGTACAAGGGGGTGGAAACACCATATATTTT.

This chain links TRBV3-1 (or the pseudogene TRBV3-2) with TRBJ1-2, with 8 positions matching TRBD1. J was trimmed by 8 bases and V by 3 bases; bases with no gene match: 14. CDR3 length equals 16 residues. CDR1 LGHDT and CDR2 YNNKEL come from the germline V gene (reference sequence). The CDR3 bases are TGTGCCAGCAGCCACCTACAGGCCCCAGGGGGCTTGGGCTACACCTTC. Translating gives CASSHLQAPGGLGYTF.

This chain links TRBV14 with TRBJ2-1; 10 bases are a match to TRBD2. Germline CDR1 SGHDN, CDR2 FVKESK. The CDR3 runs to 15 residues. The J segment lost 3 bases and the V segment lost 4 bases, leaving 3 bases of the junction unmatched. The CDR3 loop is CASSLSGGGYNEQFF. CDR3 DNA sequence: TGTGCCAGCAGCCTAAGCGGGGGGGGCTACAATGAGCAGTTCTTC.

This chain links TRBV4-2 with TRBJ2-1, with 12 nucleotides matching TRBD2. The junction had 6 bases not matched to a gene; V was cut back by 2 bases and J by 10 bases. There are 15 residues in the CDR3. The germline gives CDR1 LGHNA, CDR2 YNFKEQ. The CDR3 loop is CASSQTSGGSGEQFF. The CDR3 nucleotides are TGTGCCAGCAGCCAAACTAGCGGGGGGTCGGGGGAGCAGTTCTTC.

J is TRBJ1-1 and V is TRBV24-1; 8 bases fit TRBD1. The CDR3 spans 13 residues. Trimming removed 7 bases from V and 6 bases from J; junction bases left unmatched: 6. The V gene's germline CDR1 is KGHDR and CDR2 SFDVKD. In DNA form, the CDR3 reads TGTGCCACCAGGCGACAGGGGAGCGCTGAAGCTTTCTTT. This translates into CATRRQGSAEAFF.

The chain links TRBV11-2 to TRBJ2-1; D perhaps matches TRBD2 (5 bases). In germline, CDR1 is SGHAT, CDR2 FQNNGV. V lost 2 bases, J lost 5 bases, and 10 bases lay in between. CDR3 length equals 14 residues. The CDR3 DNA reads TGTGCCAGCAGCTTAAGGCCGACTAACAATGAGCAGTTCTTC. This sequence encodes CASSLRPTNNEQFF. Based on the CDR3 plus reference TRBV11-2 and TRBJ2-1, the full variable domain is EAGVAQSPRYKIIEKRQSVAFWCNPISGHATLYWYQQILGQGPKLLIQFQNNGVVDDSQLPKDRFSAERLKGVDSTLKIQPAKLEDSAVYLCASSLRPTNNEQFFGPGTRLTVL.

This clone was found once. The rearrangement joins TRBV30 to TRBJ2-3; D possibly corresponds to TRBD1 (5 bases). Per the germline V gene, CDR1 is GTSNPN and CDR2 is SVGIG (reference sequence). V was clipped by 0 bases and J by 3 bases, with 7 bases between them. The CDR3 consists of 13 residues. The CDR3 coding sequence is TGTGCCTGGAGTGTGGACAATACAGATACGCAGTATTTT. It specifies CAWSVDNTDTQYF.

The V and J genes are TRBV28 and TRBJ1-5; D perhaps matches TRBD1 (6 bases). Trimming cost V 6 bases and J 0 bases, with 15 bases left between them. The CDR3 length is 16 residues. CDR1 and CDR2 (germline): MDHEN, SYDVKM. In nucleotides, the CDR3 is TGTGCCAGCAGCGGAGCCCAGGGGTATAGCAATCAGCCCCAGCATTTT. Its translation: CASSGAQGYSNQPQHF.